This T cell receptor (beta chain) was captured in a study of cytomegalovirus exposure and HLA in healthy donors. Study-wide points: TCR beta sequences numbering roughly 18,000 were associated with HLA alleles at 0.05 false discovery rate in a later analysis. Evidence from a later analysis indicated that most CMV-associated TCR beta chains looked HLA-restricted. Cytomegalovirus-associated status was assigned to approximately 160 TCR beta chains.

The study ran its PCR with 60 Vbeta and 13 Jbeta primers. Sequenced by immunoSEQ multiplex PCR; TCRdb stores in-frame clones only, minus some. Among around 100,000 clones listed, approximately 81% were seen once. Trimming took 5 bases from V and 1 from J, leaving 15 bases between them. This CDR3 spans 15 amino acids. Germline V CDR1 and CDR2: SGHTA, FQGNSA. Concerning this clone: Its specificity is unknown.

Sequencing used PBMCs. This chain uses TRBV7-2 with TRBJ2-7; TRBD1 is a possible D gene (6 bases). This TCR came from a woman in her late teens or twenties in good health and CMV-seropositive. CDR3 amino acids: CASSLRAGVSYEQYF. The CDR3, as DNA: TGTGCCAGCAGCCTCCGGGCAGGGGTTTCCTACGAGCAGTACTTC.